Included here is one T cell receptor beta chain sequence, with context. It has no known antigen specificity. Base qualities are not provided; no much larger clone lies one nucleotide away. From its cysteine to its phenylalanine, the CDR3 spans 12 amino acids. The read is trimmed to its CDR3 DNA, 36 bases read in frame from base 1. Per the germline V gene, SQVTM is the CDR1 and ANQGSEA is the CDR2. V is clipped by 3 bases and J by 6 bases, and the sequence between their germline boundaries is 12 bases long. Peripheral blood CD8+ and CD4+ T cells from healthy donors, Susac syndrome patients and multiple sclerosis patients were profiled by high-throughput TCR beta sequencing. The multiple sclerosis controls were treatment-naive patients whose relapsing-remitting disease, either stable or active, fulfilled the revised McDonald criteria. CD8+ TEMRA cells were enriched by FACS, while bulk CD8+ and CD4+ T cells were purified by magnetic negative isolation. Blood was drawn into EDTA tubes, processed within 24 hours, and PBMCs were isolated by density gradient centrifugation. PBMCs intended for TCR sequencing were frozen in liquid nitrogen and were later thawed in a 37 degrees C water bath. Purity of sorted or isolated CD4+, CD8+ and CD8+ TEMRA cells was at least 90%.

RNA was extracted using the RNeasy kit, and roughly 0.45 to 1 microgram was reverse transcribed with random hexamers. The immunoSEQ multiplex PCR assay, which covers 54 Vbeta and 13 Jbeta segments, was used to amplify TCR beta CDR3 regions. PCR amplification bias was corrected using a synthetic template baseline for primer optimization and computational correction. On the authors' methods: Reads were assigned to V, D and J genes according to IMGT and analyzed in immunoSEQ Analyzer, with only productive sequences retained. Clonality was computed as one minus Shannon entropy normalized by log2 of the number of productive unique sequences. For each patient and control, public and private clones were evaluated within the 100 most prevalent clones. Clones were defined as Susac-specific if absent from the healthy and MS cohorts, from around 1,100 published viral clones and from other ImmuneACCESS disease sequences. TCRdb reprocessing: public reads trimmed at Q25 with fastp, clones called with MiXCR, in-frame beta chains kept. Rows with a matching CDR3 protein are joined into one entry that keeps the most common DNA and genes. The V and J calls come from TCRdb's annotation, not from the publication. The sample table lists under 200,000 distinct CDR3 sequences, about 95% of them with a count of one. Around 0.15% of the sample rests with the top ten.

This sample was taken from a study of CD8 T cells in Susac syndrome (dated by TCRdb to about 2019). Notes on the research overall: The study used repertoire sequencing to test whether antigen drove CD8+ T cell activation and differentiation in Susac syndrome. The clonality of the CD8+ T cell repertoire was compared across over 10 healthy donors, some 14 Susac syndrome patients and around 16 multiple sclerosis patients. The full study reports these points: The number of individuals in the TCR sequencing and HLA analysis was recognized as being relatively small.

Sequenced sample: CD8+ T cells from PBMCs. Rearrangement joined TRBV29-1 to TRBJ2-7, with the D gene too uncertain to name. The TCR originated in a human donor with multiple sclerosis. The nucleotides read TGCAGCGTTGACCTAAGTTGGGGCGAGCAGTACTTC. Translated, this is CSVDLSWGEQYF.